Sequencing of this T cell receptor beta chain was carried out in a study of HIV-infected patients and healthy controls. cDNA was made from about 510 ng RNA using alpha and beta constant primers. Separate chain-specific third strand synthesis with multiplexing indices produced the alpha and beta libraries. MiXCR, run by TCRdb on the 5' RACE reads, gives a single entry per CDR3 protein. This table has 8,000 to 9,000 distinct CDR3 sequences, 8.4% appearing once. Roughly three months, about 14 weeks, into antiretroviral therapy, follow-up blood was collected. All unsorted peripheral T cells were captured because whole blood was used without fractionation. Enrollment excluded donors with tumors, hepatitis B or C, or recent vaccination. This clonotype is deemed medium-sized (0.01 to 0.1%). The CDR3 has 12 residues. Germline CDR1 and CDR2: SGHRS and YFSETQ. The V and J ends lost 4 bases and 5 bases respectively, with 10 bases between them.

The sequence derives from an adult with HIV infection. The specimen was blood, collected during antiretroviral therapy. This chain uses TRBV5-1 with TRBJ2-7; D possibly corresponds to TRBD1 (5 bases). The DNA for the CDR3 is TGCGCCAGCAGCCCGGACATTGACGAGCAGTACTTC. It codes for CASSPDIDEQYF.